This is a list of T cell receptor beta chains from one sample in a study of graft-versus-host responses after intestinal transplantation. Method: immunoSEQ multiplex PCR; TCRdb's copy keeps in-frame clones and lacks some. This sample carries tens of thousands of clones, roughly 33% of them seen once, and the ten largest clones take 9.2%. The material was alloreactive CD8+ T cells from a mixed lymphocyte reaction culture, obtained before intestinal transplant. Receptors were obtained from a human patient who received an intestinal transplant. CDR3s include the opening cysteine and the closing phenylalanine or tryptophan. A D gene is named only where the DNA matches it firmly. Expanded clones are given a class, and other clones once, few, many or no size at all.

clone size: few
J gene: TRBJ2-7
D gene: .
V gene: TRBV6-9
CDR3 protein: CASSYGTRHEQYF
CDR3 DNA: TGTGCCAGCAGTTACGGGACTCGACACGAGCAGTACTTC

clone size: .
J gene: TRBJ1-1
D gene: TRBD1
V gene: TRBV5-1
CDR3 protein: CASWIWPGTGAMNTEAFF
CDR3 DNA: TGCGCCAGCTGGATATGGCCCGGGACAGGGGCGATGAACACTGAAGCTTTCTTT

clone size: .
J gene: TRBJ2-1
D gene: .
V gene: TRBV27
CDR3 protein: CASSTGRYNEQFF
CDR3 DNA: TGTGCCAGCAGTACCGGACGGTACAATGAGCAGTTCTTC

clone size: .
J gene: TRBJ2-7
D gene: TRBD1
V gene: TRBV5-4
CDR3 protein: CASSLEQGAPPRQYF
CDR3 DNA: TGTGCCAGCAGCTTGGAACAGGGGGCCCCCCCTCGGCAGTACTTC

clone size: few
J gene: TRBJ2-5
D gene: TRBD2
V gene: TRBV10-2
CDR3 protein: CASSGPHPGLAGAETQYF
CDR3 DNA: TGCGCCAGCAGTGGTCCTCATCCGGGACTAGCGGGGGCAGAGACCCAGTACTTC

clone size: .
J gene: TRBJ2-1
D gene: .
V gene: TRBV5-1
CDR3 protein: CASSLVGSHNEQFF
CDR3 DNA: TGCGCCAGCAGCTTGGTGGGTTCGCACAATGAGCAGTTCTTC

clone size: few
J gene: TRBJ2-5
D gene: TRBD2
V gene: TRBV9
CDR3 protein: CASSGTSTETQYF
CDR3 DNA: TGTGCCAGCAGTGGGACTAGCACAGAGACCCAGTACTTC

clone size: .
J gene: TRBJ1-1
D gene: .
V gene: TRBV6-5
CDR3 protein: CASSYLRNTEAFF
CDR3 DNA: TGTGCCAGCAGTTACTTAAGAAACACTGAAGCTTTCTTT

clone size: few
J gene: TRBJ1-2
D gene: TRBD1
V gene: TRBV5-6
CDR3 protein: CASSWGTDQGNGYTF
CDR3 DNA: TGTGCCAGCAGCTGGGGGACAGACCAAGGAAATGGCTACACCTTC

clone size: .
J gene: TRBJ2-1
D gene: TRBD2
V gene: TRBV6-4
CDR3 protein: CASSRLAGGLNEQFF
CDR3 DNA: TGTGCCAGCAGTCGACTAGCGGGAGGGCTCAATGAGCAGTTCTTC

clone size: .
J gene: TRBJ2-1
D gene: .
V gene: TRBV6-5
CDR3 protein: CASSAFGGISIEQFF
CDR3 DNA: TGTGCCAGCAGTGCTTTTGGGGGCATTTCAATTGAGCAGTTCTTC

clone size: few
J gene: TRBJ2-7
D gene: .
V gene: TRBV4-1
CDR3 protein: CASSQEAWSVYEQYF
CDR3 DNA: TGCGCCAGCAGCCAAGAGGCCTGGAGTGTCTACGAGCAGTACTTC

clone size: .
J gene: TRBJ1-5
D gene: .
V gene: TRBV4-1
CDR3 protein: CASSQVYGNQPQHF
CDR3 DNA: TGCGCCAGCAGCCAAGTTTATGGGAATCAGCCCCAGCATTTT

clone size: few
J gene: TRBJ2-1
D gene: .
V gene: TRBV7-6
CDR3 protein: CASSLVNNEQFF
CDR3 DNA: TGTGCCAGCAGCTTAGTGAACAATGAGCAGTTCTTC

clone size: .
J gene: TRBJ1-5
D gene: .
V gene: TRBV27
CDR3 protein: CASSFTGGVQHF
CDR3 DNA: TGTGCCAGCAGTTTCACAGGAGGGGTCCAGCATTTT

clone size: .
J gene: TRBJ2-3
D gene: TRBD1
V gene: TRBV5-4
CDR3 protein: CASLDRVAGDTQYF
CDR3 DNA: TGTGCCAGCTTGGACAGGGTGGCCGGAGATACGCAGTATTTT

clone size: few
J gene: TRBJ2-1
D gene: .
V gene: TRBV6-5
CDR3 protein: CASSRGSYNEQFF
CDR3 DNA: TGTGCCAGTTCCCGGGGCTCCTACAATGAGCAGTTCTTC

clone size: once
J gene: TRBJ1-2
D gene: .
V gene: TRBV9
CDR3 protein: CASSVEAGMGVGGYTF
CDR3 DNA: TGTGCCAGCAGCGTAGAGGCAGGGATGGGGGTGGGGGGCTACACCTTC

clone size: few
J gene: TRBJ2-7
D gene: .
V gene: TRBV7-6
CDR3 protein: CASSFGHSYEQYF
CDR3 DNA: TGTGCCAGCAGCTTTGGACATTCCTACGAGCAGTACTTC

clone size: .
J gene: TRBJ2-2
D gene: TRBD2
V gene: TRBV7-9
CDR3 protein: CASSPWGLARTGELFF
CDR3 DNA: TGTGCCAGCAGCCCCTGGGGACTAGCGCGAACCGGGGAGCTGTTTTTT

clone size: .
J gene: TRBJ1-2
D gene: .
V gene: TRBV5-2
CDR3 protein: CASSRGTDQGNGYTF
CDR3 DNA: TGTGCCAGCAGCAGAGGGACAGACCAAGGAAATGGCTACACCTTC

clone size: few
J gene: TRBJ1-5
D gene: .
V gene: TRBV4-1
CDR3 protein: CASSQDGGSNQPQHF
CDR3 DNA: TGCGCCAGCAGCCAAGATGGGGGAAGCAATCAGCCCCAGCATTTT

clone size: .
J gene: TRBJ2-6
D gene: TRBD2
V gene: TRBV29-1
CDR3 protein: CSVVSSGSSGANVLTF
CDR3 DNA: TGCAGCGTTGTTTCTAGCGGGAGTTCTGGGGCCAACGTCCTGACTTTC

clone size: .
J gene: TRBJ2-7
D gene: .
V gene: TRBV4-3
CDR3 protein: CASSQDWGYEQYF
CDR3 DNA: TGCGCCAGCAGCCAAGATTGGGGCTACGAGCAGTACTTC

clone size: .
J gene: TRBJ2-5
D gene: .
V gene: TRBV29-1
CDR3 protein: CSVEEAGGGETQYF
CDR3 DNA: TGCAGCGTTGAAGAGGCTGGGGGCGGAGAGACCCAGTACTTC

clone size: medium-sized
J gene: TRBJ1-4
D gene: .
V gene: TRBV4-1
CDR3 protein: CASSQGHEKLFF
CDR3 DNA: TGCGCCAGCAGCCAAGGGCACGAAAAACTGTTTTTT

clone size: .
J gene: TRBJ2-7
D gene: .
V gene: TRBV29-1
CDR3 protein: CSVEGGNSYEQYF
CDR3 DNA: TGCAGCGTTGAAGGCGGGAACTCCTACGAGCAGTACTTC

clone size: .
J gene: TRBJ2-7
D gene: .
V gene: TRBV7-9
CDR3 protein: CASSSDRSSYEQYF
CDR3 DNA: TGTGCCAGCAGCTCTGACAGGAGCTCCTACGAGCAGTACTTC

clone size: .
J gene: TRBJ2-1
D gene: TRBD2
V gene: TRBV7-6
CDR3 protein: CASSLAASGGATEQFF
CDR3 DNA: TGTGCCAGCAGCTTAGCGGCTAGCGGGGGGGCCACTGAGCAGTTCTTC

clone size: .
J gene: TRBJ1-6
D gene: .
V gene: TRBV27
CDR3 protein: CASSFGGLNSPLHF
CDR3 DNA: TGTGCCAGCAGTTTCGGAGGACTTAATTCACCCCTCCACTTT

clone size: few
J gene: TRBJ2-3
D gene: .
V gene: TRBV5-4
CDR3 protein: CASSLPGSDTQYF
CDR3 DNA: TGTGCCAGCAGCCTCCCCGGGTCGGATACGCAGTATTTT

clone size: few
J gene: TRBJ2-1
D gene: .
V gene: TRBV27
CDR3 protein: CASSLSGVVNEQFF
CDR3 DNA: TGTGCCAGCAGTTTATCGGGAGTTGTCAATGAGCAGTTCTTC

clone size: .
J gene: TRBJ2-3
D gene: .
V gene: TRBV6-5
CDR3 protein: CASSLGPDTQYF
CDR3 DNA: TGTGCCAGCAGCCTGGGCCCAGATACGCAGTATTTT

clone size: .
J gene: TRBJ2-1
D gene: .
V gene: TRBV4-1
CDR3 protein: CASSQDYNEQFF
CDR3 DNA: TGCGCCAGCAGCCAAGACTACAATGAGCAGTTCTTC

clone size: .
J gene: TRBJ1-2
D gene: .
V gene: TRBV7-3
CDR3 protein: CASSLYQSADGYTF
CDR3 DNA: TGTGCCAGCAGCTTATACCAATCGGCTGACGGCTACACCTTC

clone size: .
J gene: TRBJ1-3
D gene: .
V gene: TRBV6-8
CDR3 protein: CASSHRVGGNTIYF
CDR3 DNA: TGTGCCAGCAGTCACAGGGTTGGTGGAAACACCATATATTTT

clone size: .
J gene: TRBJ2-7
D gene: TRBD2
V gene: TRBV6-6
CDR3 protein: CASRALREGGEQYF
CDR3 DNA: TGTGCCAGCAGGGCCCTTAGGGAGGGCGGCGAGCAGTACTTC

clone size: .
J gene: TRBJ1-3
D gene: TRBD1
V gene: TRBV6-1
CDR3 protein: CASSESGGWNTIYF
CDR3 DNA: TGTGCCAGCAGTGAATCAGGGGGCTGGAACACCATATATTTT

clone size: few
J gene: TRBJ2-7
D gene: .
V gene: TRBV4-1
CDR3 protein: CASSRLRSSYEQYF
CDR3 DNA: TGCGCCAGCAGCCGTCTGCGGAGCTCCTACGAGCAGTACTTC

clone size: .
J gene: TRBJ2-2
D gene: .
V gene: TRBV30
CDR3 protein: CAWNKRVGELFF
CDR3 DNA: TGTGCCTGGAACAAGCGGGTTGGGGAGCTGTTTTTT

clone size: .
J gene: TRBJ2-1
D gene: .
V gene: TRBV7-3
CDR3 protein: CASSLGGSYNEQFF
CDR3 DNA: TGTGCCAGCAGCTTGGGAGGCTCCTACAATGAGCAGTTCTTC

clone size: few
J gene: TRBJ2-1
D gene: TRBD2
V gene: TRBV11-2
CDR3 protein: CASKQAGAYNEQFF
CDR3 DNA: TGTGCCAGCAAACAAGCGGGAGCCTACAATGAGCAGTTCTTC

clone size: few
J gene: TRBJ2-7
D gene: TRBD2
V gene: TRBV7-3
CDR3 protein: CASSYTSGRYEQYF
CDR3 DNA: TGTGCCAGCAGCTATACTAGCGGGAGGTACGAGCAGTACTTC

clone size: .
J gene: TRBJ2-1
D gene: TRBD2
V gene: TRBV7-3
CDR3 protein: CASSLLAGSYNEQFF
CDR3 DNA: TGTGCCAGCAGCTTACTAGCGGGGAGCTACAATGAGCAGTTCTTC

clone size: .
J gene: TRBJ1-4
D gene: .
V gene: TRBV9
CDR3 protein: CASSEGVRANEKLFF
CDR3 DNA: TGTGCCAGCAGCGAGGGGGTGAGGGCTAATGAAAAACTGTTTTTT

clone size: few
J gene: TRBJ2-3
D gene: .
V gene: TRBV6-5
CDR3 protein: CASSVGVASTDTQYF
CDR3 DNA: TGTGCCAGCAGTGTGGGGGTTGCTAGCACAGATACGCAGTATTTT

clone size: few
J gene: TRBJ2-7
D gene: .
V gene: TRBV6-1
CDR3 protein: CASRSSYEQYF
CDR3 DNA: TGTGCCAGCAGATCCTCTTACGAGCAGTACTTC

clone size: medium-sized
J gene: TRBJ2-7
D gene: .
V gene: TRBV7-9
CDR3 protein: CASSSPLQPYEQYF
CDR3 DNA: TGTGCCAGCAGCTCCCCCCTGCAACCATACGAGCAGTACTTC

clone size: .
J gene: TRBJ1-2
D gene: .
V gene: TRBV27
CDR3 protein: CASSLGQGYGYTF
CDR3 DNA: TGTGCCAGCAGTTTGGGCCAGGGGTATGGCTACACCTTC

clone size: few
J gene: TRBJ2-2
D gene: .
V gene: TRBV6-6
CDR3 protein: CASTTGANTGELFF
CDR3 DNA: TGTGCCAGCACAACGGGGGCGAACACCGGGGAGCTGTTTTTT

clone size: .
J gene: TRBJ2-2
D gene: .
V gene: TRBV7-9
CDR3 protein: CASSSPEPNTGELFF
CDR3 DNA: TGTGCCAGCAGCTCACCCGAACCCAACACCGGGGAGCTGTTTTTT

clone size: few
J gene: TRBJ2-7
D gene: .
V gene: TRBV12-2
CDR3 protein: CASRLALGHNITRSYEQYF
CDR3 DNA: TGTGCAAGTCGCTTAGCGCTCGGCCACAACATCACTAGGTCCTACGAGCAGTACTTC

clone size: few
J gene: TRBJ2-7
D gene: .
V gene: TRBV5-6
CDR3 protein: CASSSPYEQYF
CDR3 DNA: TGTGCCAGCAGCTCCCCCTACGAGCAGTACTTC